The 6 T cell receptor beta chains below come from one sample, sequenced in a study of blood T cell repertoires in COVID-19 (dated by TCRdb to 2018 to 2021). Library preparation was by the immunoSEQ multiplex PCR assay. TCRdb holds this immuneACCESS table with in-frame rearrangements only. Some clones are missing; in checked studies, unresolved V genes explain under half, and the rest has no known cause. The sample table shows about 170,000 clones, and roughly 85% are seen once. Together, the top ten hold roughly 19% of the sample. The specimen sequenced was PBMCs or T cells enriched from blood (not recorded which). The receptor set was obtained from a woman in her 70s in a cohort exposed to, infected with or recovered from COVID-19 (not recorded which).

This clone was counted a few times. J is TRBJ2-1 and V is TRBV10-3; tentatively, D is TRBD2 (5 bases). The V gene's germline CDR1 is ENHRY and CDR2 SYGVKD. V lost 5 bases and J 2 bases, leaving 7 bases between the germline ends. The CDR3 length is 13 residues. The CDR3 bases are TGTGCCATCAGTTTCGGGGCCTACAATGAGCAGTTCTTC. Translating gives CAISFGAYNEQFF.

The chain couples TRBV5-4 to TRBJ2-5; possibly TRBD1 for D (6 bases). Germline V lookup: CDR1 SGHNT, CDR2 YYREEE (reference sequence). The V end was cut by 6 bases, the J end by 3 bases, with 12 bases between. The CDR3 is 13 amino acids. CDR3 sequence reads: CASTAPGEETQYF. Here the CDR3 DNA reads TGTGCCAGCACCGCCCCAGGGGAAGAGACCCAGTACTTC.

This clone was seen more than once but under ten times. J is TRBJ2-7 and V is TRBV28; D is possibly TRBD1 (5 bases). Trimming pared 8 bases from V and 6 bases from J, leaving 14 bases between. The CDR3 is 12 residues long. In germline, CDR1 is MDHEN, CDR2 SYDVKM. The CDR3 loop is CASAWGTGEQYF. CDR3 nucleotide sequence: TGTGCCAGCGCGTGGGGCACGGGCGAGCAGTACTTC.

The gene calls are TRBV7-9 and TRBJ1-2, with D tentatively TRBD1 (5 bases). The V gene lost 1 base and the J gene lost 8 bases, with 11 bases spanning the gap. The germline gives CDR1 SEHNR, CDR2 FQNEAQ (reference sequence). This CDR3 region has 13 residues. The CDR3 DNA reads as TGTGCCAGCAGCTTAGTCGGGCAGGGAGGCTACACCTTC. Translated, it gives CASSLVGQGGYTF.

The genes are TRBV5-6 and TRBJ1-1; D gene ambiguous. This CDR3 is 15 amino acids long. CDR1 is SGHDT, CDR2 YYEEEE, per germline. Deletions cut 2 bases from V and 0 bases from J, with 11 bases between. The DNA of the CDR3 is TGTGCCAGCAGCTTTAGGAGGAATATGAACACTGAAGCTTTCTTT. Translating gives CASSFRRNMNTEAFF.

The chain uses TRBV21-1 and TRBJ2-7; the table's TRBD1 call for D was not verified on the DNA. TRBV21-1 is classified as a pseudogene. The CDR3 has 14 amino acids. As DNA, the CDR3 is TGTGCCAGCAGCGCCAGGGACAAGACCTACGAGCAGTACTTC. Translated: CASSARDKTYEQYF.